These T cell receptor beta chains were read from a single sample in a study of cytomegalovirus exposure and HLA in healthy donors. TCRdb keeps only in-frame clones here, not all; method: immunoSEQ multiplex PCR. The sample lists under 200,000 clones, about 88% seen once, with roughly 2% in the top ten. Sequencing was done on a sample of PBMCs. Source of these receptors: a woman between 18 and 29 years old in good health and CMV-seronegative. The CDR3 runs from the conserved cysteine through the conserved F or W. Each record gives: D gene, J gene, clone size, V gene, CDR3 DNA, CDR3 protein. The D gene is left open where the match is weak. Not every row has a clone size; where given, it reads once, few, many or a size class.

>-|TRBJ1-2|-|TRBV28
TGTGCCAGCCGTGTTCAGGGCAATGGCTACACCTTC
CASRVQGNGYTF
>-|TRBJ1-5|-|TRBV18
TGTGCCAGCTCGACAGAATATAGCAATCAGCCCCAGCATTTT
CASSTEYSNQPQHF
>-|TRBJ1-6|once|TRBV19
TGTGCCAGTAGTATTTTTCAGGGGACCTCGTCACCCCTCCACTTT
CASSIFQGTSSPLHF
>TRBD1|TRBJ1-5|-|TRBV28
TGTGCCAGCAGTTTACAGGGACAGGGGGCTCAGCCCCAGCATTTT
CASSLQGQGAQPQHF
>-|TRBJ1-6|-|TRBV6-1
TGTGCCAGCAGTGTGAACAGGGCGGTATCCTATAATTCACCCCTCCACTTT
CASSVNRAVSYNSPLHF
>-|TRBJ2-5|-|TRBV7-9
TGTGCCAGCAGCTCCTCGAGGTGGGTTATGGAGACCCAGTACTTC
CASSSSRWVMETQYF
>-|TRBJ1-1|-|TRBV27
TGTGCCAGCAGTTTCGCGGGTTGGGACACTGAAGCTTTCTTT
CASSFAGWDTEAFF
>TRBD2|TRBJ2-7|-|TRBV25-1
TGTGCCAACCGGACTAGCGGGAGGTACGAGCAGTACTTC
CANRTSGRYEQYF
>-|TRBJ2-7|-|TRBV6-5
TGTGCCAGCAGTCCCCGGGGAACCTCCTACGAGCAGTACTTC
CASSPRGTSYEQYF
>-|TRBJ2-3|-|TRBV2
TGTGCCAGCAGTGGGACAGAAAATACGCAGTATTTT
CASSGTENTQYF
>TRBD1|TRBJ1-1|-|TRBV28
TGTGCCAGCAGTTGGACAGGGGGCGAGGTAGCTTTCTTT
CASSWTGGEVAFF
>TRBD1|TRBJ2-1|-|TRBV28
TGTGCCAGCAGTTTGCGCAGGGGGCTATCCTACAATGAGCAGTTCTTC
CASSLRRGLSYNEQFF
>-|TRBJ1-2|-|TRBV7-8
TGTGCCAGCAGCCCCTACTCGGGTCCGTATGGCTACACCTTC
CASSPYSGPYGYTF
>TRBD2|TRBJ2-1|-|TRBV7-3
TGTGCCAGCAGCTTATACCCCCCTACTAGCGGCCTCTCCTACAATGAGCAGTTCTTC
CASSLYPPTSGLSYNEQFF
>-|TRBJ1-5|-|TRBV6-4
TGTGCCAGCTATAGCAATCAGCCCCAGCATTTT
CASYSNQPQHF
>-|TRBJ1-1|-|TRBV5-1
TGCGCCAGCAGCCCTGGCCGGGAGCATTTTGAAGCTTTCTTT
CASSPGREHFEAFF
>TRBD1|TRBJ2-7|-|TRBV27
TGTGCCAGCAGTCGAGGGACAGGCCCAATCCTCGAGCAGTACTTC
CASSRGTGPILEQYF
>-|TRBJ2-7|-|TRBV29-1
TGCAGCGTTGAACTAAATGAGCAGTACTTC
CSVELNEQYF
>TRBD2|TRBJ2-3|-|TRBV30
TGTGCGCGGACTAGCGGAGACACAGATACGCAGTATTTT
CARTSGDTDTQYF
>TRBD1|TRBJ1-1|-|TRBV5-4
TGTGCCAGCAGCCCCGGACAGGGGGGGATGGGAACTGAAGCTTTCTTT
CASSPGQGGMGTEAFF
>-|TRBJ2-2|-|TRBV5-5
TGTGCCAGCAGCCCTCACACCGGGGAGCTGTTTTTT
CASSPHTGELFF
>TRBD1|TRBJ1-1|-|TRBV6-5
TGTGCCTCGGGACAGGGGGTTTACACTGAAGCTTTCTTT
CASGQGVYTEAFF
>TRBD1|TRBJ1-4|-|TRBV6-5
TGTGCCAGCAGGGGAGACAGGGGGGATGAAAAACTGTTTTTT
CASRGDRGDEKLFF
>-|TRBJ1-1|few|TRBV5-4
TGTGCCAGCCAGGGATATAACACTGAAGCTTTCTTT
CASQGYNTEAFF
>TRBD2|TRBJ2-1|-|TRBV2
TGTGCCAGCATTGTCCCTCATTCAGCGGGGGTAAACAATGAGCAGTTCTTC
CASIVPHSAGVNNEQFF
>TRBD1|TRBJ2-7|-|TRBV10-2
TGCGCCACCCTAGACAGGGGCCTGCCCTACGAGCAGTACTTC
CATLDRGLPYEQYF
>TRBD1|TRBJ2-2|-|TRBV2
TGTGCCAGCAGCCCGGACAGGGTCACCGGGGAGCTGTTTTTT
CASSPDRVTGELFF
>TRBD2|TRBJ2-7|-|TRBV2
TGTGCCAGCAGGGGGAGGGAGGGGCAGTACTTC
CASRGREGQYF
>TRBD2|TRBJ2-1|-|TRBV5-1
TGCGCCAGCAGGGGTCGGGGGGAAGTCGACAATGAGCAGTTCTTC
CASRGRGEVDNEQFF
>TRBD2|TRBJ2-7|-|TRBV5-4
TGTGCCAGCAGCTTCGGGCGGGAGGACGCCTACGAGCAGTACTTC
CASSFGREDAYEQYF
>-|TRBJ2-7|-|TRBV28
TGTGCCAGCAGCCTCACAGGGTTCCTCTACGAGCAGTACTTC
CASSLTGFLYEQYF
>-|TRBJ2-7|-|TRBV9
TGTGCCAGCAGCGTAGGGGGGGATCTAGCCTACGAGCAGTACTTC
CASSVGGDLAYEQYF
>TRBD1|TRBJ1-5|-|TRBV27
TGTGCCAGCAGTTTGCGGACAGGGGATCAGCCCCAGCATTTT
CASSLRTGDQPQHF
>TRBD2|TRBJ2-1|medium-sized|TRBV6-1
TGTGCCAGCAGTGAAGCGACTAGCGGGAGCAATGAGCAGTTCTTC
CASSEATSGSNEQFF
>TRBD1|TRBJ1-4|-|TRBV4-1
TGCGCCAGCAGCTCCCCCGAGGACAGGGACGAAAAACTGTTTTTT
CASSSPEDRDEKLFF
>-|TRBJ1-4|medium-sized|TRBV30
TGTGCCTGGAGTGTACAGGGCTTTGAAAAACTGTTTTTT
CAWSVQGFEKLFF
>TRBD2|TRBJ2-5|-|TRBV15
TGTGCCACCAGCAGAGATCGAGGGACTAGCGGGGTAGAGACCCAGTACTTC
CATSRDRGTSGVETQYF
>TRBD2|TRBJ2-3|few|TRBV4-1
TGCGCCAGCAGCCAATTAGTCGCTAGCGGTTTTGTTACAGATACGCAGTATTTT
CASSQLVASGFVTDTQYF
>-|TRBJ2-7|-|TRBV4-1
TGCGCCAGCAGCCAAGAAGCCTACCAGCGTCGAGCCTCAGCCTACGAGCAGTACTTC
CASSQEAYQRRASAYEQYF
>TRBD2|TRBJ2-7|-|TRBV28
TGTGCCAGCAGTTTAGGGTTCAGGACTAGCGGACCCTACGAGCAGTACTTC
CASSLGFRTSGPYEQYF
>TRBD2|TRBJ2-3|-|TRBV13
TGTGCCAGCAGCTCCACTAGCGGGGCGACAGATACGCAGTATTTT
CASSSTSGATDTQYF